This is a list of T cell receptor beta chains from one sample in a study of blood T cell repertoires in COVID-19. Profiled with immunoSEQ multiplex PCR; TCRdb holds only in-frame clones, not every one. The table has some 370,000 clones, 83% seen once. The sequencing input was PBMCs or T cells enriched from blood (not recorded which). The receptors derive from a woman in her fifties or sixties who had recovered from COVID-19. CDR3s include the opening cysteine and the closing phenylalanine or tryptophan. A D gene is named only where the DNA matches it firmly. Clone sizes are given selectively: once, few, many, or a class where the clone is expanded.

size	D	V	J	CDR3	DNA
.	TRBD2	TRBV9	TRBJ2-1	CASSGGLAVDNEQFF	TGTGCCAGCAGCGGGGGACTAGCGGTTGACAATGAGCAGTTCTTC
.	.	TRBV7-9	TRBJ1-2	CASSSVYGYTF	TGTGCCAGCAGCTCAGTTTATGGCTACACCTTC
.	.	TRBV28	TRBJ1-5	CASELLGSNIIQPQHF	TGTGCCAGCGAACTCCTCGGTTCAAATATCATTCAGCCCCAGCATTTT
.	.	TRBV13	TRBJ1-1	CASSFTSYTEAFF	TGTGCCAGCAGCTTTACCAGTTACACTGAAGCTTTCTTT
few	.	TRBV11-3	TRBJ2-7	CASSDPWEDRSTYEQYF	TGTGCCAGCAGCGACCCTTGGGAGGACAGGTCTACCTACGAGCAGTACTTC
few	.	TRBV19	TRBJ1-1	CAITAAAATWAFF	TGTGCCATCACCGCCGCAGCAGCGACTTGGGCTTTCTTT
.	.	TRBV15	TRBJ2-3	CATSRDRWLAEADTQYF	TGTGCCACCAGCAGAGATAGGTGGCTAGCAGAGGCAGATACGCAGTATTTT
.	.	TRBV9	TRBJ2-1	CASSVGLGGSMGREQFF	TGTGCCAGCAGCGTAGGGTTAGGAGGGAGTATGGGGAGGGAGCAGTTCTTC
many	.	TRBV5-4	TRBJ1-2	CASSSMGRTGYGYTF	TGTGCCAGCAGCTCGATGGGGCGGACGGGCTATGGCTACACCTTC
.	.	TRBV11-2	TRBJ2-7	CASSLDLNSYEQYF	TGTGCCAGCAGCTTAGATCTTAACTCCTACGAGCAGTACTTC
.	TRBD1	TRBV7-3	TRBJ1-1	CASSHDRESEAFF	TGTGCCAGCAGCCATGACAGGGAGTCTGAAGCTTTCTTT
few	TRBD2	TRBV4-1	TRBJ2-5	CASSQGDTSGRETQYF	TGCGCCAGCAGCCAAGGGGATACTAGCGGGAGGGAGACCCAGTACTTC
.	.	TRBV19	TRBJ1-2	CASSLQGLDGYTF	TGTGCCAGTAGTCTGCAGGGTCTGGATGGCTACACCTTC
few	TRBD2	TRBV27	TRBJ2-7	CASSLAGGRNEQYF	TGTGCCAGCAGCTTGGCGGGAGGAAGGAACGAGCAGTACTTC
.	TRBD2	TRBV19	TRBJ2-7	CASSIPPSSGSSYEQYF	TGTGCCAGTAGTATCCCCCCCTCTAGCGGGAGTTCCTACGAGCAGTACTTC
few	.	TRBV7-8	TRBJ1-5	CAISWGGNQPQHF	TGTGCCATCTCCTGGGGCGGCAATCAGCCCCAGCATTTT
.	TRBD1	TRBV6-6	TRBJ2-1	CASSPPGQGMGFF	TGTGCCAGCAGTCCACCGGGACAGGGGATGGGGTTCTTC
.	TRBD1	TRBV5-4	TRBJ1-1	CASSEGQAMNTEAFF	TGTGCCAGCAGCGAGGGACAGGCAATGAACACTGAAGCTTTCTTT
.	TRBD2	TRBV5-1	TRBJ2-6	CASSFGLAGGLYSGANVLTF	TGCGCCAGCAGCTTCGGACTAGCGGGGGGTCTATACTCTGGGGCCAACGTCCTGACTTTC
.	TRBD1	TRBV7-2	TRBJ1-5	CASSLGVQGVNQPQHF	TGTGCCAGCAGCTTAGGGGTGCAGGGGGTCAATCAGCCCCAGCATTTT
.	.	TRBV27	TRBJ1-5	CASSRLTSNQPQHF	TGTGCCAGCAGCCGACTTACTTCCAATCAGCCCCAGCATTTT
.	.	TRBV10-3	TRBJ1-2	CAISPTGTNYGYTF	TGTGCCATCAGCCCGACAGGAACTAACTATGGCTACACCTTC
.	.	TRBV7-2	TRBJ2-3	CASSSRQEHTQYF	TGTGCCAGCAGCTCGCGACAGGAACATACGCAGTATTTT
.	TRBD1	TRBV9	TRBJ1-1	CASSVGPGGLGTEAFF	TGTGCCAGCAGCGTAGGTCCAGGGGGGCTCGGCACTGAAGCTTTCTTT
.	TRBD2	TRBV12-3/TRBV12-4	TRBJ2-3	CASGAGALQYF	TGTGCCAGCGGAGCGGGGGCCTTACAGTATTTT
.	TRBD1	TRBV2	TRBJ2-2	CATGQGTNTGELFF	TGTGCCACTGGACAGGGGACGAACACCGGGGAGCTGTTTTTT
once	.	TRBV2	TRBJ1-5	CASRPADTSNQPQHF	TGTGCCAGCAGACCTGCAGACACTAGCAATCAGCCCCAGCATTTT
.	TRBD1	TRBV18	TRBJ1-2	CASSLTKGQLTNYGYTF	TGTGCCAGCTCCCTAACTAAGGGACAGTTGACTAACTATGGCTACACCTTC
.	TRBD1	TRBV19	TRBJ2-2	CASSRSGQAGELFF	TGTGCCAGTAGCAGGTCGGGACAGGCTGGGGAGCTGTTTTTT
once	TRBD2	TRBV20-1	TRBJ2-5	CSASYGGRGQETQYF	TGCAGTGCTAGTTACGGCGGGAGGGGCCAAGAGACCCAGTACTTC
.	TRBD1	TRBV11-3	TRBJ2-7	CASSVSGTGSAYEQYF	TGTGCCAGCAGCGTATCCGGGACAGGGAGTGCCTACGAGCAGTACTTC
.	TRBD2	TRBV5-1	TRBJ2-1	CASSLNSLAGRNEQFF	TGCGCCAGCAGCTTAAACTCGCTAGCGGGACGTAATGAGCAGTTCTTC
.	.	TRBV29-1	TRBJ1-5	CSVDAGVNQPQHF	TGCAGCGTTGATGCCGGGGTCAATCAGCCCCAGCATTTT
.	TRBD1	TRBV5-4	TRBJ1-2	CASSTTGTGPRGYGYTF	TGTGCCAGCAGCACGACCGGGACAGGCCCCCGGGGCTATGGCTACACCTTC
.	TRBD2	TRBV7-2	TRBJ2-7	CASSSQRGVYEQYF	TGTGCCAGCAGCTCGCAGCGGGGGGTCTACGAGCAGTACTTC
.	.	TRBV18	TRBJ1-1	CASSTSRDGNTEAFF	TGTGCCAGCTCAACTAGCCGGGACGGGAACACTGAAGCTTTCTTT
.	.	TRBV11-2	TRBJ2-7	CASSHSSPFVITAYEQYF	TGTGCCAGCAGCCACAGTTCCCCTTTTGTCATTACCGCCTACGAGCAGTACTTC
.	.	TRBV4-3	TRBJ1-5	CASSQDRGYQPQHF	TGCGCCAGCAGCCAAGATCGAGGGTATCAGCCCCAGCATTTT
.	.	TRBV29-1	TRBJ1-2	CSVEPGQKHNGYTF	TGCAGCGTTGAGCCCGGACAGAAACACAATGGCTACACCTTC
.	TRBD1	TRBV19	TRBJ1-1	CASSIGTWTGRNTEAFF	TGTGCCAGTAGTATAGGGACCTGGACAGGGAGGAACACTGAAGCTTTCTTT
.	TRBD2	TRBV5-5	TRBJ2-1	CASSSPGGAPGNEQFF	TGTGCCAGCAGCTCGCCCGGGGGGGCCCCTGGCAATGAGCAGTTCTTC
.	TRBD1	TRBV18	TRBJ1-5	CASSPTTGGTTQPQHF	TGTGCCAGCTCACCGACGACAGGGGGCACGACGCAGCCCCAGCATTTT
.	TRBD1	TRBV5-4	TRBJ1-1	CASIPPLRDRGKNTEAFF	TGTGCCAGCATCCCCCCCCTCCGGGACAGGGGAAAGAACACTGAAGCTTTCTTT
.	.	TRBV9	TRBJ1-3	CASSVATHQVSSGNTIYF	TGTGCCAGCAGCGTAGCCACTCACCAAGTTTCGTCTGGAAACACCATATATTTT
.	TRBD2	TRBV5-4	TRBJ2-3	CASSLGQAGVDTQYF	TGTGCCAGCAGCTTGGGGCAAGCGGGAGTTGATACGCAGTATTTT
.	TRBD2	TRBV12-3/TRBV12-4	TRBJ2-5	CASAAGGGETQYF	TGTGCCAGCGCGGCGGGAGGGGGAGAGACCCAGTACTTC
.	.	TRBV7-2	TRBJ2-7	CASSPEAAGPYEQYF	TGTGCCAGCAGCCCGGAGGCGGCAGGACCCTACGAGCAGTACTTC
.	.	TRBV30	TRBJ1-6	CAWSGQLNSPLHF	TGTGCCTGGAGTGGACAGCTCAATTCACCCCTCCACTTT
once	TRBD2	TRBV19	TRBJ2-1	CASSIQGLAGGNEQFF	TGTGCCAGTAGTATACAAGGACTAGCGGGAGGCAATGAGCAGTTCTTC
.	TRBD1	TRBV3-1/TRBV3-2	TRBJ1-6	CASSQAGTGASSPLHF	TGTGCCAGCAGCCAAGCCGGGACAGGGGCTAGTTCACCCCTCCACTTT
once	TRBD1	TRBV4-2	TRBJ1-2	CASSQGGQGGVDGYTF	TGTGCCAGCAGCCAAGGTGGACAGGGGGGGGTTGATGGCTACACCTTC
.	.	TRBV4-1	TRBJ2-1	CASSQGSSTPLGEQFF	TGCGCCAGCAGCCAAGGGTCGAGTACCCCCCTCGGGGAGCAGTTCTTC
once	TRBD1	TRBV5-1	TRBJ1-2	CASSLRDRGDGPGYGYTF	TGCGCCAGCAGCTTGCGGGACAGGGGGGACGGCCCAGGGTATGGCTACACCTTC
.	.	TRBV5-4	TRBJ1-1	CASSLVGRPMNTEAFF	TGTGCCAGCAGCTTGGTCGGGAGGCCAATGAACACTGAAGCTTTCTTT